Following are 24 T cell receptor beta chains from one sample sequenced in a study of spatial heterogeneity in lung cancer. A single record per CDR3 protein comes from TCRdb applying MiXCR to the 5' RACE reads. In the table there are about 110,000 distinct CDR3 sequences, 10% to 12% of which are singletons. As for time point: blood at routine non-recurrence follow-up after resection. Sample: PBMCs, taken at follow-up. Receptors were obtained from a female donor with early-stage non-small cell lung cancer.

This clonotype turned up a few times. The chain joins TRBV27 to TRBJ1-1, with a tentative D call TRBD1 (6 bases). V lost 6 bases, J lost 1 base, and 15 bases lay in between. Germline lookup yields CDR1 MNHEY and CDR2 SMNVEV (reference sequence). The CDR3 extends over 15 amino acids. The CDR3 DNA sequence: TGTGCCAGCAGAGAACAGGGACCAAAGAACACTGAAGCTTTCTTT. This gives the protein CASREQGPKNTEAFF.

The table lists this clonotype with a few counts. V usage is TRBV12-3 or TRBV12-4 and J usage is TRBJ2-2, with 7 positions matching TRBD1. V gave up 5 bases and J gave up 2 bases; unmatched junction bases: 5. This CDR3 is 15 amino acids long. DNA of the CDR3: TGTGCCAGCAGTCACCGGGACAGAAACACCGGGGAGCTGTTTTTT. It is translated as CASSHRDRNTGELFF.

The gene calls are TRBV7-9 and TRBJ1-4; D gene uncertain. CDR3 size: 14 residues. The germline gives CDR1 SEHNR, CDR2 FQNEAQ (reference sequence). V lost 1 base, J lost 6 bases, and 9 bases lay in between. The DNA for the CDR3 is TGTGCCAGCAGCTTAGGGAAGACGGATGAAAAACTGTTTTTT. This gives the protein CASSLGKTDEKLFF.

This clonotype was seen repeatedly, ten times or more. Without the conserved terminal phenylalanine or tryptophan, this CDR3 likely stems from a read error. Because the CDR3's place on the DNA is in doubt, the DNA is left out and the CDR3 is given as listed by TCRdb. The chain joins TRBV28 to TRBJ2-1; TRBD2 is the table's D call and was not checked against the DNA. The CDR3 extends over 13 residues, inclusive of both ends. In germline, CDR1 is MDHEN, CDR2 SYDVKM. The CDR3 protein is CASSPADGLAQNL.

This chain connects TRBV11-3 to TRBJ2-1; D may be TRBD2 (5 bases). Per germline, CDR1 SGHNT and CDR2 YENEEA. The CDR3 spans 16 residues. Trimming shortened V by 5 bases and J by 6 bases, and 20 bases separated the two germline ends. This chain's CDR3 is CASSLTSQIGVNEQFF. In DNA, the CDR3 is TGTGCCAGCAGCCTAACGTCCCAGATCGGGGTCAATGAGCAGTTCTTC.

This clonotype was seen ten or more times. This chain connects TRBV2 to TRBJ1-6, with 7 bases that match TRBD1. The CDR3 contains 15 residues. V gave up 6 bases and J gave up 9 bases; unmatched junction bases: 11. Germline-derived CDR1 and CDR2 are SNHLY and FYNNEI. CDR3 in amino acids: CASRGWDSLGSPLHF. For the CDR3, the DNA is TGTGCCAGCAGGGGATGGGACAGTCTCGGTTCACCCCTCCACTTT.

The rearrangement joins TRBV23-1 to TRBJ2-3; TRBD1 agrees at 8 bases. TRBV23-1 is an ORF, and what it does is uncertain. V lost 10 bases, J lost 3 bases, and 21 bases stayed unmatched. CDR3 length: 18 amino acids. The CDR3 DNA is TGCGCCACTTGGTGTGACGGCCGACAGGGGAAGGGTACAGATACGCAGTATTTT. Its translation: CATWCDGRQGKGTDTQYF.

This chain uses TRBV20-1 with TRBJ2-5; D not resolved. The CDR3 has 12 amino acids. The V end lost 2 bases, the J end lost 3 bases, and 7 bases lay between the germline ends. Germline values: CDR1 DFQATT, CDR2 SNEGSKA (reference sequence). This chain's CDR3 is CSARWAKETQYF. The DNA for the CDR3 is TGCAGTGCTAGATGGGCAAAAGAGACCCAGTACTTC.

This clonotype has only a few counts. The chain joins TRBV30 to TRBJ2-1; D ambiguous. Germline V gene lookup returns CDR1 GTSNPN and CDR2 SVGIG (reference sequence). The germline V and J ends were trimmed by 2 bases and 4 bases, with 12 bases remaining between them. This CDR3 spans 14 amino acids. The CDR3 here is CAWSKSNSYNEQFF. The CDR3 nucleotides are TGTGCCTGGAGTAAATCCAACTCGTACAATGAGCAGTTCTTC.

This chain links TRBV5-1 with TRBJ2-3; 8 nucleotides line up with TRBD2. Germline values: CDR1 SGHRS, CDR2 YFSETQ. The CDR3 has 14 residues. Germline trimming cut 7 bases from V and 7 bases from J; bases unmatched to any gene: 11. The CDR3 is CASLRSGSGNTQYF. As DNA, the CDR3 is TGCGCCAGCCTGCGGAGCGGGAGTGGAAATACGCAGTATTTT. Combining the CDR3 with reference TRBV5-1 and TRBJ2-3 gives the whole variable domain KAGVTQTPRYLIKTRGQQVTLSCSPISGHRSVSWYQQTPGQGLQFLFEYFSETQRNKGNFPGRFSGRQFSNSRSEMNVSTLELGDSALYLCASLRSGSGNTQYFGPGTRLTVL.

This clonotype was seen more than once but under ten times. The chain carries TRBV27 and TRBJ2-7; 7 bases are shared with TRBD2. Germline V gene data show CDR1 as MNHEY and CDR2 as SMNVEV (reference sequence). The CDR3 spans 13 residues. V lost 4 bases to trimming and J lost 6 bases; unmatched junction nucleotides: 6. CDR3 sequence reads: CASSSLGTTEQYV. Written as DNA, the CDR3 is TGTGCCAGCAGTTCCCTAGGGACTACCGAGCAGTACGTC.

This clonotype was recorded a few times. The chain combines TRBV11-2 with TRBJ2-1, with 11 bases matching TRBD2. This CDR3 spans 15 amino acids. Trimming at V came to 3 bases and at J to 7 bases, leaving 5 bases not matched to a gene. Per the germline V gene, CDR1 is SGHAT and CDR2 is FQNNGV. CDR3 loop: CASSFTSGRQNEQFF. The CDR3 DNA reads as TGTGCCAGCAGCTTCACTAGCGGGAGACAGAATGAGCAGTTCTTC. The full variable domain, completed using reference TRBV11-2 and TRBJ2-1, is EAGVAQSPRYKIIEKRQSVAFWCNPISGHATLYWYQQILGQGPKLLIQFQNNGVVDDSQLPKDRFSAERLKGVDSTLKIQPAKLEDSAVYLCASSFTSGRQNEQFFGPGTRLTVL.

This clonotype was counted only a few times. The CDR3 region is CASSPSGRAHEQYV. The CDR3 nucleotides are TGTGCCAGCAGTCCCAGCGGGAGGGCTCATGAGCAGTACGTC. The chain joins TRBV3-1 to TRBJ2-7; 10 bases are a match to TRBD2. This CDR3 contains 14 residues. Germline CDR1 reads LGHDT; CDR2 reads YNNKEL (reference sequence). V shed 6 bases and J 7 bases; nucleotides not matched to a gene: 9.

This chain connects TRBV12-3 or TRBV12-4 to TRBJ1-4; D remains unclear. This CDR3 contains 13 residues. V lost 2 bases and J 8 bases, leaving 9 bases between the germline ends. The CDR3 loop reads CASSLPPGEKLFF. CDR3 in DNA: TGTGCCAGCAGTTTACCACCGGGCGAAAAACTGTTTTTT.

The sample holds many counts of this clonotype. The DNA for the CDR3 is TGTGCCAGCAGCTTAAGCTTCGGGGCTAGCGGACGCACAGATACGCAGTATTTT. Protein sequence: CASSLSFGASGRTDTQYF. This chain uses TRBV7-9 with TRBJ2-3; 7 bases fit TRBD2. The V and J ends lost 2 bases and 1 base, in that order; junction bases with no gene match: 12. The germline gives CDR1 SEHNR, CDR2 FQNEAQ (reference sequence). The CDR3 runs to 18 residues.

This clonotype was found a few times. This chain joins TRBV20-1 and TRBJ1-2; TRBD1 might be the D (5 bases). CDR3 size: 14 residues. Germline CDR1 is DFQATT and CDR2 is SNEGSKA (reference sequence). V lost 5 bases and J 3 bases, leaving 16 bases between the germline ends. DNA for the CDR3: TGCAGTGCTGATTTCAGGGAGGGGCACTATGGCTACACCTTC. It translates to CSADFREGHYGYTF.

This clonotype was recorded at least ten times. This chain uses TRBV28 with TRBJ1-4, with D unclear. V lost 6 bases and J lost 8, with 10 bases in between. This CDR3 spans 12 amino acids. CDR1 MDHEN and CDR2 SYDVKM come from the germline V gene. CDR3 sequence reads: CASSSEWEKLFF. CDR3 sequence (DNA): TGTGCCAGCAGCTCCGAATGGGAAAAACTGTTTTTT.

The chain recombines TRBV11-2 with TRBJ2-1; 7 bases fit TRBD1. CDR1 is SGHAT, CDR2 FQNNGV, per germline. Trimming at V came to 4 bases and at J to 11 bases, leaving 14 bases not matched to a gene. The CDR3 runs to 15 residues. CDR3 amino acids: CASSSTGARPNKQFF. The CDR3 nucleotides are TGTGCCAGCAGCTCAACAGGGGCCCGGCCAAATAAGCAGTTCTTC.

The chain recombines TRBV7-2 with TRBJ2-5; 10 nucleotides match TRBD1. This CDR3 comprises 14 residues. After removal of 4 bases from V and 5 bases from J, the junction contained 4 bases not matched to a gene. The germline V gene has CDR1 SGHTA and CDR2 FQGNSA. The CDR3 nucleotides are TGTGCCAGCAGCTCGACAGGGGGCTGGGAGACCCAGTACTTC. Translating it yields CASSSTGGWETQYF.

This clonotype was detected ten times or more. The chain combines TRBV5-1 with TRBJ2-1, with TRBD1 matching 9 bases. Germline values: CDR1 SGHRS, CDR2 YFSETQ. This CDR3 region has 15 residues. The trim removed 6 bases at V and 1 base at J, leaving 5 bases unmatched. CDR3 sequence reads: CASNGQGRSYNEQFF. CDR3 coding DNA: TGCGCCAGCAACGGACAGGGGAGATCCTACAATGAGCAGTTCTTC.

V is TRBV11-2 and J is TRBJ2-6, with unresolved D. Between the trimmed V and J ends, which lost 2 bases and 0 bases, there was a span of 5 bases. CDR3 length equals 15 residues. Per germline, CDR1 SGHAT and CDR2 FQNNGV. Here the CDR3 DNA reads TGTGCCAGCAGCTTAATCAGCTCTGGGGCCAACGTCCTGACTTTC. Translation: CASSLISSGANVLTF.

This chain connects TRBV19 to TRBJ2-3, with 13 bases identical to TRBD2. After removal of 3 bases from V and 1 base from J, the junction contained 13 bases not matched to a gene. The CDR3 covers 20 residues. Germline-derived CDR1 and CDR2 are LNHDA and SQIVND (reference sequence). CDR3 DNA: TGTGCCAGTAGTATTCCACGGGAGACTAGCGGGAGGAGACGCACAGATACGCAGTATTTT. It yields the protein CASSIPRETSGRRRTDTQYF.

This chain uses TRBV28 with TRBJ2-4; D possibly corresponds to TRBD1 (6 bases). Germline V gene data show CDR1 as MDHEN and CDR2 as SYDVKM. The V end was cut by 0 bases, the J end by 6 bases, with 15 bases between. The CDR3 length is 16 residues. CDR3 residues: CASSLWGHMRANIQYF. The CDR3, as DNA: TGTGCCAGCAGTTTATGGGGACACATGAGGGCAAACATTCAGTACTTC. Combining the CDR3 with reference TRBV28 and TRBJ2-4 gives the whole variable domain DVKVTQSSRYLVKRTGEKVFLECVQDMDHENMFWYRQDPGLGLRLIYFSYDVKMKEKGDIPEGYSVSREKKERFSLILESASTNQTSMYLCASSLWGHMRANIQYFGAGTRLSVL.

This clonotype was seen repeatedly, ten times or more. The chain combines TRBV7-2 with TRBJ2-3; TRBD2 matches at 7 bases. CDR1 and CDR2 from the germline V gene are SGHTA and FQGNSA. The CDR3 contains 22 residues. V lost 5 bases, J lost 3 bases, and 29 bases stayed unmatched. CDR3 sequence: CASSPRPRGVRRGSEVTDTQYF. The CDR3 DNA is TGTGCCAGCAGCCCCAGACCTCGGGGGGTTCGACGAGGGAGCGAGGTAACAGATACGCAGTATTTT.